What follows are 10 T cell receptor delta chains derived from one specimen sequenced in a study of γδ T cells in repeated Plasmodium falciparum infection. TCRdb re-analyzed the multiplex PCR reads via CATT. The sample gives 53,000 or so delta-chain clones, around 2% of which show up once; around 24% is in the top ten. Vgamma9/Vdelta2+ and Vdelta2-negative gammadelta T cells were flow-sorted from PBMC for bulk sequencing. The specimen sequenced was gamma-delta T cells from blood. The receptor set was obtained from a pool of human donors (malaria-infected and uninfected, not separated).

There are many counts of this clone. The protein in TCRdb stems from a much larger clone and differs at residue 8 from this DNA's translation, likely a read error; here the protein is translated from the DNA. The J gene is TRDJ1, the V gene TRDV3, with a possible D match to TRDD3 (5 bases). Since TCRdb gives no J gene, matching the DNA to germline was used here to assign it. The germline V gene encodes CDR1 TVYSNPD and CDR2 GDNSRS (reference sequence). The CDR3 has 19 amino acids. The CDR3, as DNA: TGTGCGTTCCACCCCTCTCCACTGAACGTACGGGATCGTTTGGGTAAACTCATCTTT. Its translation: CAFHPSPLNVRDRLGKLIF.

To note about this clone: The amino acid sequence in TCRdb belongs to a much larger clone and departs from this DNA's translation at residue 11, likely a sequencing read error; the sequence shown is translated from the DNA. The chain recombines TRDV3 with TRDJ1; a weak D match, TRDD2 (5 bases). The J gene is absent in TCRdb and was assigned here via DNA matching to germline. Per germline, CDR1 TVYSNPD and CDR2 GDNSRS (reference sequence). There are 20 residues in the CDR3. The V end lost 1 base, the J end lost 0 bases, and 30 bases lay between the germline ends. CDR3 sequence: CAFISSATVWRARNTDKLIF. As DNA, the CDR3 is TGTGCCTTTATATCTTCCGCTACAGTCTGGAGGGCCAGGAACACCGATAAACTCATCTTT. The whole variable domain, filled in from reference TRDV3 and TRDJ1, reads CDKVTQSSPDQTVASGSEVVLLCTYDTVYSNPDLFWYRIRPDYSFQFVFYGDNSRSEGADFTQGRFSVKHILTQKAFHLVISPVRTEDSATYYCAFISSATVWRARNTDKLIFGKGTRVTVEP.

The sample holds a few counts of this clone. TCRdb has a much larger clone's protein, which differs at residue 10 from the translation of this DNA, likely because of a read error; what is shown is the protein translated from the DNA. This rearrangement joins TRAV38-2/DV8 to TRDJ1; D is perhaps TRDD3 (6 bases). Matching the DNA to germline supplied the J gene, which TCRdb does not give. Between the trimmed V and J ends, which lost 0 bases and 5 bases, there was a span of 29 bases. The CDR3 sequence is 20 residues long. Per germline, CDR1 TSESDYY and CDR2 QEAYKQQN. DNA for the CDR3: TGTGCTTATAGGAGCGGCACTGCTTTCCAAGTCGGGGATCGCAGGGATAAACTCATCTTT. Translation: CAYRSGTAFQVGDRRDKLIF.

This clone was recorded at least ten times. The likely explanation is a read error, given a far larger clone one base away. Other DNA sequences from this sample encode an identical CDR3 as well. The chain recombines TRDV2 with TRDJ1; TRDD3 aligns across 7 bases. Here the J gene was assigned by germline matching of the DNA, as TCRdb has none. The junction had 13 bases not matched to a gene; V was cut back by 1 base and J by 0 bases. In germline, CDR1 is GEAIGNYY, CDR2 EKD. The CDR3 has 18 amino acids. Written as DNA, the CDR3 is TGTGCCTGTGACACGGAAGGATACGCGGGGTTGTACACCGATAAACTCATCTTT. Its translation: CACDTEGYAGLYTDKLIF.

This clone was seen more than once but under ten times. The protein recorded in TCRdb matches a much larger clone and deviates from this DNA's translation at residue 17, suggesting a read error; the protein here is obtained by translating the DNA. The chain links TRDV2 to TRDJ1, with TRDD3 matching 10 bases. In the absence of a J gene in TCRdb, the DNA was matched to germline to assign it here. The ends lost 5 bases at V and 1 base at J; junction bases unmatched: 30. This CDR3 is 23 amino acids long. Germline V gene lookup returns CDR1 GEAIGNYY and CDR2 EKD. The CDR3 region is CACGKHFLMRGIRSRGRTDKLIF. In DNA form, the CDR3 reads TGTGCCTGTGGCAAACACTTCCTAATGAGGGGGATACGCTCCCGGGGTCGCACCGATAAACTCATCTTT.

On this clone: The mismatch at residue 6 between this DNA's translation and the TCRdb protein of a much larger clone likely reflects a read error; the protein shown is translated from the DNA. The chain has TRDV1 and TRDJ1; 11 positions match TRDD3. Because TCRdb records no J gene, it was assigned here through a match of the DNA to germline. Germline CDR1 reads TSWWSYY; CDR2 reads QGS. This CDR3 is 26 amino acids long. Unmatched junction bases numbered 34, after V lost 1 base and J lost 3 bases. The CDR3 DNA sequence: TGTGCTCTTGGGGAACCAGCACGGCCTTCCTACGTGATCCCACCTCACTGGGGGATATGTCCCGATAAACTCATCTTT. It is translated as CALGEPARPSYVIPPHWGICPDKLIF.

There are many counts of this clone. TCRdb lists the protein of a much larger clone for this DNA, which differs at residue 21, so this is likely a read error; the protein given here is translated from the DNA itself. With the J gene uncalled, the V gene is TRDV1; the DNA was not used to check the table's D call, TRDD3. This CDR3 is 22 amino acids long. CDR1 and CDR2 from the germline V gene are TSWWSYY and QGS. CDR3 nucleotide sequence: TGTGCTCTTGGGGCTCCTATCCACCGAGTCCCGTACTGGGGGAAGTACACCGATAAACTCACCTTT. This sequence encodes CALGAPIHRVPYWGKYTDKLTF.

In its sample, this clone was seen many times. This probably arose from a read error, given a far larger clone one base away. Within the sample, other DNA sequences also encode this same CDR3. The J gene is TRDJ3, the V gene TRDV2; 9 bases align to TRDD3. Matching the DNA to germline supplied the J gene, which TCRdb does not give. Trimming at V came to 3 bases and at J to 4 bases, leaving 12 bases not matched to a gene. The CDR3 spans 19 residues. Per germline, CDR1 GEAIGNYY and CDR2 EKD. The CDR3 coding sequence is TGTGCCTGTGACTCCGTGGGGGATAGGAGCTCTTGGGACACCCGACAGATGTTTTTC. It is translated as CACDSVGDRSSWDTRQMFF.

This clone was seen many times. This probably arose from a read error, given a far larger clone one base away. Other DNA variants within this sample encode the same CDR3. This chain links TRDV1 with TRDJ1, with TRDD3 as a possible D gene (5 bases). TCRdb gives no J gene; it was assigned here by matching the DNA to germline. Germline lookup yields CDR1 TSWWSYY and CDR2 QGS. The CDR3 has 17 residues. V lost 8 bases and J 6 bases, leaving 28 bases between the germline ends. CDR3 bases: TGTGCTCTTTGTCTAATCCATGACTGGCGTCGGGACCATAAACTCATCTTT. Encoded protein: CALCLIHDWRRDHKLIF.

In this sample, this clone turned up a few times. TCRdb pairs this DNA with a much larger clone's protein that differs at residue 15, likely a read error; the protein shown was translated from the DNA. The V gene is TRAV38-2/DV8, the J gene TRDJ1; 8 positions match TRDD3. Germline matching of the DNA provided the J gene here, since TCRdb leaves it blank. V trimming: 1 base; J trimming: 3 bases; junction bases outside the gene matches: 20. Germline V gene lookup returns CDR1 TSESDYY and CDR2 QEAYKQQN. This CDR3 has 20 amino acids. This chain's CDR3 is CAYRSFYFPWGYLYPDKLIF. The CDR3 coding sequence is TGTGCTTATAGGAGCTTCTACTTCCCCTGGGGATACTTGTACCCCGATAAACTCATCTTT.